Listed below are T cell receptor beta chains from one sample, sequenced in a study of regulatory T cells in long-lasting Graves disease. TCRdb re-called the multiplex PCR reads with MiXCR, one entry per CDR3 protein. The table has approximately 350,000 distinct CDR3 sequences, roughly 15% seen once; the top ten hold 20%. Separately, the same data were catalogued under a study of T cells in Graves' hyperthyroidism and ophthalmopathy.

The material sequenced was peripheral blood mononuclear cells (PBMCs), taken at new diagnosis, from a patient treated with antithyroid drugs. The receptor source for this set is a woman in her late teens or twenties with Graves disease. The CDR3 runs from the conserved cysteine through the conserved F or W. Fields, in order: V gene, D gene, J gene, clone size, CDR3 protein, CDR3 DNA. The D gene is left open where the match is weak. Not all rows give a size; the values are once, few, many and, for expanded clones, a class.

>TRBV10-3|NA|TRBJ2-1|NA
CAVNTISYNEQFF
TGTGCCGTAAATACTATCTCCTACAATGAGCAGTTCTTC
>TRBV5-1|TRBD1|TRBJ1-2|NA
CASSWRDRSPYGYTF
TGCGCCAGCAGCTGGAGGGACAGGTCTCCCTATGGCTACACCTTC
>TRBV7-3|NA|TRBJ1-2|many
CASRYSQGRNYGYTF
TGTGCCAGCAGGTATTCCCAGGGGCGCAACTATGGCTACACCTTC
>TRBV3-1|TRBD1|TRBJ1-4|many
CASSQSVPGTGVEKLFF
TGTGCCAGCAGCCAAAGTGTGCCCGGGACAGGGGTTGAAAAACTGTTTTTT
>TRBV10-3|TRBD1|TRBJ2-2|NA
CAISQAGTASGELFF
TGTGCCATCAGTCAAGCCGGGACAGCGTCCGGGGAGCTGTTTTTT
>TRBV4-1|TRBD2|TRBJ2-7|few
CASSQAGLAGGSSYEQYF
TGCGCCAGCAGCCAAGCGGGACTAGCGGGGGGGAGCTCCTACGAGCAGTACTTC
>TRBV5-1|TRBD2|TRBJ2-7|many
CASSLGAGAYEQYF
TGCGCCAGCAGCTTGGGAGCGGGAGCCTACGAGCAGTACTTC
>TRBV6-2/TRBV6-3|NA|TRBJ2-7|NA
CASSVGDLSYEQYF
TGTGCCAGCAGTGTGGGGGACCTATCCTACGAGCAGTACTTC
>TRBV7-9|TRBD1|TRBJ1-1|many
CASSSAWRLGGGGMNTEAFF
TGTGCCAGCAGCTCAGCGTGGAGGTTGGGGGGAGGGGGCATGAACACTGAAGCTTTCTTT
>TRBV2|TRBD1|TRBJ2-5|many
CASSWDSQETQYF
TGTGCCAGCAGCTGGGACAGCCAAGAGACCCAGTACTTC
>TRBV5-4|TRBD2|TRBJ2-7|many
CASSTTSGGFYEQYF
TGTGCCAGCAGCACGACTAGCGGGGGTTTTTACGAGCAGTACTTC
>TRBV18|NA|TRBJ1-2|many
CASSPRQIDGYTF
TGTGCCAGCTCACCACGGCAGATCGATGGCTACACCTTC
>TRBV20-1|NA|TRBJ1-5|many
CSARTARNQPQHF
TGCAGTGCTAGAACAGCCCGGAATCAGCCCCAGCATTTT
>TRBV6-1|NA|TRBJ1-1|many
CASSTISGEAFF
TGTGCCAGCAGTACGATTTCAGGGGAAGCTTTCTTT
>TRBV5-1|NA|TRBJ2-7|many
CASSLVIGESAEQYF
TGCGCCAGCAGCTTGGTAATCGGGGAATCAGCCGAGCAGTACTTC
>TRBV28|NA|TRBJ1-5|NA
CASSPDGQPQHF
TGTGCCAGCAGTCCCGATGGACAGCCCCAGCATTTT
>TRBV11-2|NA|TRBJ2-1|few
CASNNAGGAYNEQFF
TGTGCCAGCAACAATGCAGGAGGGGCGTACAATGAGCAGTTCTTC